This T cell receptor beta chain was sequenced for a study of blood T cell repertoires in COVID-19. The assay was immunoSEQ multiplex PCR, and TCRdb's table has in-frame clones only and misses some. The sample shows over 150,000 clones, about 80% of them seen only once. In germline, CDR1 is MGHRA, CDR2 YSYEKL. CDR3 length: 14 residues. The V gene lost 1 base and the J gene lost 7 bases, with 11 bases spanning the gap. This chain uses TRBV4-1 with TRBJ1-5; D call uncertain. The receptor was isolated from a woman in her fifties or sixties who had recovered from COVID-19. Sequencing was done on a sample of PBMCs or T cells enriched from blood (not recorded which). The CDR3, as DNA: TGCGCCAGCAGCCAAGCAAGAGTTCGACAGCCCCAGCATTTT. The encoded protein is CASSQARVRQPQHF.